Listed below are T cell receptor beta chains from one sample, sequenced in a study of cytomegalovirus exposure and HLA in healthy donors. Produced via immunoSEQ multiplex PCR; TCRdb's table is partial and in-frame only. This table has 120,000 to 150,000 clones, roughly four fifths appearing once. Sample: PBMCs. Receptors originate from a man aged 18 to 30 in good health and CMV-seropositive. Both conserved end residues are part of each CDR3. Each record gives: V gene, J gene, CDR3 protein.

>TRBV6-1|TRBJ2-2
CASSDAGRNTGELFF
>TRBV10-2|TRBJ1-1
CASSEIGVWGRENTEAFF
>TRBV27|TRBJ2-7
CASSLGLQGSEQYF
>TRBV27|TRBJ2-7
CASSFVGQDPHEQYF
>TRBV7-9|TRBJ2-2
CASSSGQVVAHTGELFF
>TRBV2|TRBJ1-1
CASSELQGRTEAFF
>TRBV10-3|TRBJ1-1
CAISEGRGQVF
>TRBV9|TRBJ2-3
CASSEGLIDTQYF
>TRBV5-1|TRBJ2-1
CASSLGWSTSYNEQFF
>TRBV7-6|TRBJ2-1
CASSLDGGTSEQFF
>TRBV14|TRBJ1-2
CASSPYRRVDYGYTF
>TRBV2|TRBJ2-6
CASSQGHASSGANVLTF
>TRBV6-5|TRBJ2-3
CASSERGGHTDTQYF
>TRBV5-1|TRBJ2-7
CASSLVGASGSAYEQYF
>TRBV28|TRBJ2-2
CASRRLGQGSAGELFF
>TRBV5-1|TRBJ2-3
CASSLSGTDTQYF
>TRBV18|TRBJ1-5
CASSSGQTNQPQHF
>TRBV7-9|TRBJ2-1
CASSSGTPYNEQFF
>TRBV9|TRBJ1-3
CASRAGSGNTIYF
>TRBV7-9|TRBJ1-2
CASSEGTGVGYTF
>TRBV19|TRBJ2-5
CASSTPTGWETQYF
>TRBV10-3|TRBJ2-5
CATSELTGVETQYF
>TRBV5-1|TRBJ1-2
CASSFGDSLSYGYTF
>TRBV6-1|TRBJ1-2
CASSPTGQLNYGYTF
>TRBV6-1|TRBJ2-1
CASSPGLAGPNEQFF
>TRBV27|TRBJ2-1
CASRDRLPTSGRYNEQFF
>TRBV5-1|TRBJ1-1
CASSPGAQGAGDTEAFF